Listed below are T cell receptor beta chains from one sample, sequenced in a study of cytomegalovirus exposure and HLA in healthy donors. Using immunoSEQ multiplex PCR, the repertoire was profiled, and TCRdb retains in-frame clones only, with some absent. The table lists about 260,000 clones, 90% of them singletons. Material for sequencing was PBMCs. The receptor set was obtained from a woman aged 25-40 years in good health and CMV-seronegative. Each CDR3 is given with its conserved first and last residue. Each record gives: V gene, J gene, D gene, clone size, CDR3 protein, CDR3 DNA. The D gene is left open where the match is weak. Clone size is not always given. Where it is, it says once, few, many or a class for expanded clones.

V gene: TRBV5-6
J gene: TRBJ2-1
D gene: TRBD2
clone size: -
CDR3 protein: CASSPGLAGGPSYNEQFF
CDR3 DNA: TGTGCCAGCAGCCCGGGACTAGCGGGAGGGCCGTCCTACAATGAGCAGTTCTTC

V gene: TRBV19
J gene: TRBJ1-4
D gene: -
clone size: -
CDR3 protein: CASSELRGWTNEKLFF
CDR3 DNA: TGTGCCAGTAGCGAGTTGAGGGGATGGACTAATGAAAAACTGTTTTTT

V gene: TRBV2
J gene: TRBJ2-5
D gene: TRBD2
clone size: -
CDR3 protein: CARASGSQETQYF
CDR3 DNA: TGTGCCAGGGCTAGCGGGAGTCAAGAGACCCAGTACTTC

V gene: TRBV28
J gene: TRBJ1-1
D gene: TRBD1
clone size: -
CDR3 protein: CASSFNRGWTEAFF
CDR3 DNA: TGTGCCAGCAGTTTTAACAGGGGGTGGACTGAAGCTTTCTTT

V gene: TRBV4-2
J gene: TRBJ2-1
D gene: TRBD2
clone size: -
CDR3 protein: CASSPDGGVNEQFF
CDR3 DNA: TGTGCCAGCAGCCCGGACGGGGGGGTTAATGAGCAGTTCTTC

V gene: TRBV4-1
J gene: TRBJ2-7
D gene: -
clone size: -
CDR3 protein: CASSQVIGGGHEQYF
CDR3 DNA: TGCGCCAGCAGCCAAGTCATAGGGGGTGGGCACGAGCAGTACTTC

V gene: TRBV4-1
J gene: TRBJ2-3
D gene: -
clone size: -
CDR3 protein: CASSLNRRATDTQYF
CDR3 DNA: TGCGCCAGCAGTCTGAACCGGCGGGCCACAGATACGCAGTATTTT

V gene: TRBV28
J gene: TRBJ2-2
D gene: -
clone size: -
CDR3 protein: CASTHLGGPNTGELFF
CDR3 DNA: TGTGCCAGCACCCATCTCGGGGGTCCGAACACCGGGGAGCTGTTTTTT

V gene: TRBV6-1
J gene: TRBJ2-3
D gene: TRBD2
clone size: -
CDR3 protein: CASNGRLGDTQYF
CDR3 DNA: TGTGCCAGCAACGGGAGGCTGGGAGATACGCAGTATTTT

V gene: TRBV30
J gene: TRBJ2-7
D gene: TRBD1
clone size: -
CDR3 protein: CAWGTGANEQYF
CDR3 DNA: TGTGCCTGGGGGACAGGGGCCAACGAGCAGTACTTC

V gene: TRBV29-1
J gene: TRBJ2-7
D gene: -
clone size: -
CDR3 protein: CSVLDAFSYEQYF
CDR3 DNA: TGCAGCGTTTTGGACGCGTTCTCTTACGAGCAGTACTTC

V gene: TRBV11-3
J gene: TRBJ2-1
D gene: -
clone size: -
CDR3 protein: CASNKGTSGASSYNEQFF
CDR3 DNA: TGTGCCAGCAACAAAGGGACGAGCGGTGCCAGCTCCTACAATGAGCAGTTCTTC

V gene: TRBV18
J gene: TRBJ2-7
D gene: TRBD2
clone size: -
CDR3 protein: CASSPTSGGTYEQYF
CDR3 DNA: TGTGCCAGCTCCCCTACTAGCGGGGGGACCTACGAGCAGTACTTC

V gene: TRBV7-8
J gene: TRBJ2-2
D gene: -
clone size: -
CDR3 protein: CASSVDYPNTGELFF
CDR3 DNA: TGTGCCAGCAGCGTTGACTACCCGAACACCGGGGAGCTGTTTTTT

V gene: TRBV28
J gene: TRBJ1-1
D gene: -
clone size: once
CDR3 protein: CASSQQGNTEAFF
CDR3 DNA: TGTGCCAGCAGTCAACAGGGTAACACTGAAGCTTTCTTT

V gene: TRBV6-6
J gene: TRBJ2-7
D gene: -
clone size: -
CDR3 protein: CASSKGSHSYEQYF
CDR3 DNA: TGTGCCAGCAGTAAGGGGTCCCACTCCTACGAGCAGTACTTC

V gene: TRBV7-9
J gene: TRBJ2-2
D gene: -
clone size: once
CDR3 protein: CASSFPGTNTGELFF
CDR3 DNA: TGTGCCAGCAGCTTTCCAGGGACCAACACCGGGGAGCTGTTTTTT

V gene: TRBV5-6
J gene: TRBJ2-6
D gene: -
clone size: -
CDR3 protein: CASSLGQGLYGANVLTF
CDR3 DNA: TGTGCCAGCAGCTTGGGACAGGGACTCTATGGGGCCAACGTCCTGACTTTC

V gene: TRBV6-5
J gene: TRBJ2-7
D gene: -
clone size: -
CDR3 protein: CASSSRVGEQYF
CDR3 DNA: TGTGCCAGCAGTTCCAGGGTAGGCGAGCAGTACTTC

V gene: TRBV5-1
J gene: TRBJ2-5
D gene: -
clone size: -
CDR3 protein: CASSLVTDVSETQYF
CDR3 DNA: TGCGCCAGCAGCTTGGTTACGGATGTGTCGGAGACCCAGTACTTC

V gene: TRBV5-8
J gene: TRBJ2-7
D gene: -
clone size: -
CDR3 protein: CASTLIGRVGEQYF
CDR3 DNA: TGTGCCAGCACCCTAATCGGCAGGGTGGGCGAGCAGTACTTC

V gene: TRBV2
J gene: TRBJ1-4
D gene: -
clone size: -
CDR3 protein: CASSWGGSTEKLFF
CDR3 DNA: TGTGCCAGCAGTTGGGGTGGATCGACTGAAAAACTGTTTTTT

V gene: TRBV9
J gene: TRBJ1-1
D gene: -
clone size: -
CDR3 protein: CASSVEGGLVNTEAFF
CDR3 DNA: TGTGCCAGCAGCGTAGAGGGGGGTTTGGTGAACACTGAAGCTTTCTTT

V gene: TRBV6-4
J gene: TRBJ2-3
D gene: TRBD2
clone size: many
CDR3 protein: CASSEASGSSTDTQYF
CDR3 DNA: TGTGCCAGCAGTGAGGCTAGCGGGAGTTCCACAGATACGCAGTATTTT

V gene: TRBV7-6
J gene: TRBJ1-1
D gene: -
clone size: -
CDR3 protein: CASSLDQGRNTEAFF
CDR3 DNA: TGTGCCAGCAGCTTGGATCAGGGTAGGAACACTGAAGCTTTCTTT

V gene: TRBV27
J gene: TRBJ1-5
D gene: -
clone size: -
CDR3 protein: CASSLADGNQPQHF
CDR3 DNA: TGTGCCAGCAGTTTAGCGGATGGCAATCAGCCCCAGCATTTT

V gene: TRBV27
J gene: TRBJ1-1
D gene: TRBD1
clone size: -
CDR3 protein: CASRENRGLNTEAFF
CDR3 DNA: TGTGCCAGCAGAGAAAACAGGGGTTTGAACACTGAAGCTTTCTTT